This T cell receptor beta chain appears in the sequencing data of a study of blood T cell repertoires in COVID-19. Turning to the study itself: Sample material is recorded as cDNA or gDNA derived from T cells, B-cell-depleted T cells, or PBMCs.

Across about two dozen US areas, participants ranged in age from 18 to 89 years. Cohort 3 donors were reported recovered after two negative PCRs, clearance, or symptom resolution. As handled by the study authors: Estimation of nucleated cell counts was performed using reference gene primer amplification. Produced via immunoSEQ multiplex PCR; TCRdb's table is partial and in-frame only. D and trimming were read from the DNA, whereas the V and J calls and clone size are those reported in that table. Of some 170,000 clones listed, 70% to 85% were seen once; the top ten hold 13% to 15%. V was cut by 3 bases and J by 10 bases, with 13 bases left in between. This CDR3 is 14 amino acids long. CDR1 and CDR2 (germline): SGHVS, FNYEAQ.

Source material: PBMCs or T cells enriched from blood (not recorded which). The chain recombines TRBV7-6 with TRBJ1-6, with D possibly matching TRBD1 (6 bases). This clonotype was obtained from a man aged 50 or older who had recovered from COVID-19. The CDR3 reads CASSFGQGSSPLHF. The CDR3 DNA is TGTGCCAGCAGCTTCGGGCAGGGGTCCTCACCCCTCCACTTT.